A selection of T cell receptor beta chains follows, all from one sample in a study of beta chain features in type 1 diabetes. Profiling relied on immunoSEQ multiplex PCR, and the TCRdb table lists in-frame clones only, not all of them. The sample has 130,000 to 150,000 clones, just over 9% seen once. The sample comprised central memory CD4+ T cells from blood. The receptors originated from a man aged 18 to 29 in good health. The CDR3 runs from the conserved cysteine through the conserved F or W. Fields, in order: V gene, J gene, clone size, D gene, CDR3 protein, CDR3 DNA. The D gene is left open where the match is weak. Some rows mark clone size as missing; the rest say once, few, many or name a class of expanded clone.

v_call: TRBV7-9; j_call: TRBJ1-4; clone_size: few; d_call: .; cdr3_aa: CASSSQGEKLFF; cdr3_nt: TGTGCCAGCAGCTCCCAGGGCGAAAAACTGTTTTTT
v_call: TRBV25-1; j_call: TRBJ1-2; clone_size: few; d_call: .; cdr3_aa: CASSETTINYGYTF; cdr3_nt: TGTGCCAGCAGTGAAACTACGATTAACTATGGCTACACCTTC
v_call: TRBV18; j_call: TRBJ1-2; clone_size: few; d_call: .; cdr3_aa: CASSTGQPKLLGGYTF; cdr3_nt: TGTGCCAGCTCAACAGGACAGCCCAAATTGTTGGGTGGCTACACCTTC
v_call: TRBV7-8; j_call: TRBJ2-1; clone_size: .; d_call: .; cdr3_aa: CASSQVFGTPNEQFF; cdr3_nt: TGTGCCAGCAGCCAAGTATTCGGGACACCTAATGAGCAGTTCTTC
v_call: TRBV7-2; j_call: TRBJ2-2; clone_size: .; d_call: TRBD2; cdr3_aa: CASSPLAGGSGELFF; cdr3_nt: TGTGCCAGCAGCCCCCTAGCGGGGGGGTCCGGGGAGCTGTTTTTT
v_call: TRBV28; j_call: TRBJ1-5; clone_size: .; d_call: .; cdr3_aa: CASSLLQDNQPQHF; cdr3_nt: TGTGCCAGCAGTTTGCTACAGGATAATCAGCCCCAGCATTTT
v_call: TRBV7-2; j_call: TRBJ2-5; clone_size: many; d_call: .; cdr3_aa: CASSLMSETQYF; cdr3_nt: TGTGCCAGCAGCTTAATGTCTGAGACCCAGTACTTC
v_call: TRBV7-3; j_call: TRBJ2-1; clone_size: .; d_call: .; cdr3_aa: CASSLDGLYNEQFF; cdr3_nt: TGTGCCAGCAGCCTCGACGGACTATACAATGAGCAGTTCTTC
v_call: TRBV4-3; j_call: TRBJ2-4; clone_size: few; d_call: TRBD2; cdr3_aa: CASSQEGGRAGGAKNIQYF; cdr3_nt: TGCGCCAGCAGCCAAGAAGGGGGTCGAGCGGGGGGGGCCAAAAACATTCAGTACTTC
v_call: TRBV7-9; j_call: TRBJ1-2; clone_size: .; d_call: .; cdr3_aa: CASSSSGGYTF; cdr3_nt: TGTGCCAGCAGCTCGTCGGGGGGCTACACCTTC
v_call: TRBV5-4; j_call: TRBJ2-7; clone_size: few; d_call: TRBD1; cdr3_aa: CASRPDRVSSYEQYF; cdr3_nt: TGTGCCAGCAGACCCGACAGGGTGAGCTCCTACGAGCAGTACTTC
v_call: TRBV30; j_call: TRBJ2-1; clone_size: .; d_call: .; cdr3_aa: CAWSDRAGSSYNEQFF; cdr3_nt: TGTGCCTGGAGTGACCGGGCGGGGTCCTCCTACAATGAGCAGTTCTTC
v_call: TRBV30; j_call: TRBJ2-5; clone_size: .; d_call: .; cdr3_aa: CAWRPRGETQYF; cdr3_nt: TGTGCCTGGAGGCCACGGGGTGAGACCCAGTACTTC
v_call: TRBV7-9; j_call: TRBJ2-7; clone_size: .; d_call: .; cdr3_aa: CASSSPGAGNPIYEQYF; cdr3_nt: TGTGCCAGCAGCTCCCCTGGAGCAGGGAACCCTATCTACGAGCAGTACTTC
v_call: TRBV5-4; j_call: TRBJ1-1; clone_size: .; d_call: TRBD1; cdr3_aa: CASSWEGGTGLNTEAFF; cdr3_nt: TGTGCCAGCAGCTGGGAGGGGGGGACAGGGTTGAACACTGAAGCTTTCTTT
v_call: TRBV25-1; j_call: TRBJ1-6; clone_size: .; d_call: TRBD1; cdr3_aa: CASRGYRDRDIQTTLHF; cdr3_nt: TGTGCCAGCAGAGGTTACCGGGACAGGGACATACAGACGACCCTCCACTTT
v_call: TRBV18; j_call: TRBJ2-5; clone_size: few; d_call: TRBD1; cdr3_aa: CASSSTGGSEETQYF; cdr3_nt: TGTGCCAGCTCGTCGACAGGGGGGTCGGAAGAGACCCAGTACTTC
v_call: TRBV29-1; j_call: TRBJ2-1; clone_size: .; d_call: TRBD2; cdr3_aa: CSYRTSGGRNNEQFF; cdr3_nt: TGCAGCTATAGAACTAGCGGGGGGCGTAACAATGAGCAGTTCTTC
v_call: TRBV27; j_call: TRBJ2-1; clone_size: few; d_call: TRBD1; cdr3_aa: CASRPTGANYNEQFF; cdr3_nt: TGTGCCAGCAGACCCACAGGGGCAAACTACAATGAGCAGTTCTTC
v_call: TRBV7-2; j_call: TRBJ2-5; clone_size: few; d_call: .; cdr3_aa: CASRGGSQETQYF; cdr3_nt: TGTGCCAGCCGAGGGGGATCCCAAGAGACCCAGTACTTC
v_call: TRBV5-1; j_call: TRBJ2-1; clone_size: few; d_call: TRBD2; cdr3_aa: CASSRGTSDYNEQFF; cdr3_nt: TGCGCCAGCAGTAGGGGGACTAGCGACTACAATGAGCAGTTCTTC
v_call: TRBV5-1; j_call: TRBJ2-3; clone_size: many; d_call: .; cdr3_aa: CASSSGKHTQYF; cdr3_nt: TGCGCCAGCAGCTCCGGGAAGCATACGCAGTATTTT
v_call: TRBV7-7; j_call: TRBJ2-7; clone_size: few; d_call: TRBD1; cdr3_aa: CASSSGQGNKQYF; cdr3_nt: TGTGCCAGCAGCTCGGGACAGGGTAATAAGCAGTACTTC
v_call: TRBV18; j_call: TRBJ1-1; clone_size: .; d_call: .; cdr3_aa: CASSPQREMGTEAFF; cdr3_nt: TGTGCCAGCTCACCACAGAGGGAAATGGGGACTGAAGCTTTCTTT
v_call: TRBV19; j_call: TRBJ2-3; clone_size: few; d_call: .; cdr3_aa: CASSNRAGDTQYF; cdr3_nt: TGTGCCAGTAGTAACAGGGCGGGCGATACGCAGTATTTT
v_call: TRBV2; j_call: TRBJ2-1; clone_size: .; d_call: TRBD2; cdr3_aa: CASRRGVGGEQFF; cdr3_nt: TGTGCCAGCAGACGGGGGGTCGGGGGTGAGCAGTTCTTC
v_call: TRBV7-9; j_call: TRBJ1-2; clone_size: .; d_call: TRBD1; cdr3_aa: CASSFDRDGGYTF; cdr3_nt: TGTGCCAGCAGCTTTGACAGGGATGGTGGCTACACCTTC
v_call: TRBV11-2; j_call: TRBJ2-3; clone_size: few; d_call: .; cdr3_aa: CASSLRPREDTQYF; cdr3_nt: TGTGCCAGCAGCTTACGTCCGCGGGAAGATACGCAGTATTTT
v_call: TRBV11-1; j_call: TRBJ2-1; clone_size: few; d_call: TRBD2; cdr3_aa: CASSFRRRGGPYNEQFF; cdr3_nt: TGTGCCAGCAGCTTTAGGAGGCGGGGGGGCCCCTACAATGAGCAGTTCTTC
v_call: TRBV7-8; j_call: TRBJ1-5; clone_size: many; d_call: .; cdr3_aa: CASSIMAGSNQPQHF; cdr3_nt: TGTGCCAGCAGCATCATGGCAGGGAGCAATCAGCCCCAGCATTTT
v_call: TRBV29-1; j_call: TRBJ1-1; clone_size: .; d_call: TRBD1; cdr3_aa: CSVGLTGTVNTEAFF; cdr3_nt: TGCAGCGTTGGCCTTACGGGGACAGTGAACACTGAAGCTTTCTTT
v_call: TRBV10-3; j_call: TRBJ2-4; clone_size: few; d_call: TRBD1; cdr3_aa: CASSFRTGSNIQYF; cdr3_nt: TGTGCCAGCAGTTTCAGGACAGGGTCAAACATTCAGTACTTC
v_call: TRBV30; j_call: TRBJ2-5; clone_size: few; d_call: .; cdr3_aa: CAWDRGQETQYF; cdr3_nt: TGTGCCTGGGACCGGGGCCAAGAGACCCAGTACTTC
v_call: TRBV7-7; j_call: TRBJ2-5; clone_size: .; d_call: TRBD2; cdr3_aa: CASSLGSGGSQETQYF; cdr3_nt: TGTGCCAGCAGCTTAGGGAGCGGGGGGTCTCAAGAGACCCAGTACTTC
v_call: TRBV6-5; j_call: TRBJ1-1; clone_size: few; d_call: .; cdr3_aa: CASSYSPGVKTEAFF; cdr3_nt: TGTGCCAGCAGTTACTCACCGGGAGTCAAAACTGAAGCTTTCTTT
v_call: TRBV5-1; j_call: TRBJ1-5; clone_size: .; d_call: TRBD1; cdr3_aa: CASSEGTGGGQPQHF; cdr3_nt: TGCGCCAGCAGCGAAGGGACAGGGGGCGGTCAGCCCCAGCATTTT
v_call: TRBV18; j_call: TRBJ2-1; clone_size: .; d_call: TRBD2; cdr3_aa: CASSPPGLAGGSDEQFF; cdr3_nt: TGTGCCAGCTCACCTCCGGGACTAGCGGGGGGGAGTGATGAGCAGTTCTTC
v_call: TRBV7-2; j_call: TRBJ2-5; clone_size: few; d_call: .; cdr3_aa: CASSLVRETQYF; cdr3_nt: TGTGCCAGCAGCTTAGTGCGAGAGACCCAGTACTTC
v_call: TRBV4-2; j_call: TRBJ1-6; clone_size: few; d_call: .; cdr3_aa: CASSQQASPLHF; cdr3_nt: TGTGCCAGCAGCCAGCAGGCTTCACCCCTCCACTTT
v_call: TRBV5-6; j_call: TRBJ2-7; clone_size: few; d_call: TRBD1; cdr3_aa: CASRSRGLDEQYF; cdr3_nt: TGTGCCAGCAGGTCCAGGGGGCTGGACGAGCAGTACTTC
v_call: TRBV7-3; j_call: TRBJ2-1; clone_size: .; d_call: TRBD2; cdr3_aa: CASSRTSGGYNEQFF; cdr3_nt: TGTGCCAGCAGTCGGACTAGCGGTGGGTACAATGAGCAGTTCTTC
v_call: TRBV7-3; j_call: TRBJ2-1; clone_size: few; d_call: TRBD2; cdr3_aa: CASSKLAGVYNEQFF; cdr3_nt: TGTGCCAGCAGCAAACTAGCGGGGGTCTACAATGAGCAGTTCTTC
v_call: TRBV6-5; j_call: TRBJ1-6; clone_size: few; d_call: .; cdr3_aa: CASSLGLENSPLHF; cdr3_nt: TGTGCCAGCAGTTTAGGACTAGAGAATTCACCCCTCCACTTT
v_call: TRBV5-4; j_call: TRBJ2-7; clone_size: .; d_call: .; cdr3_aa: CASSPTRQGSYEQYF; cdr3_nt: TGTGCCAGCAGCCCTACCAGGCAGGGGTCCTACGAGCAGTACTTC
v_call: TRBV7-2; j_call: TRBJ2-1; clone_size: .; d_call: .; cdr3_aa: CASSWGRRGPGDEQFF; cdr3_nt: TGTGCCAGCAGCTGGGGGAGGCGGGGGCCTGGGGATGAGCAGTTCTTC
v_call: TRBV9; j_call: TRBJ2-1; clone_size: .; d_call: .; cdr3_aa: CASSVVANEQFF; cdr3_nt: TGTGCCAGCAGCGTAGTAGCGAATGAGCAGTTCTTC
v_call: TRBV7-2; j_call: TRBJ2-3; clone_size: few; d_call: .; cdr3_aa: CASSFVDTQYF; cdr3_nt: TGTGCCAGCAGCTTCGTAGATACGCAGTATTTT
v_call: TRBV7-2; j_call: TRBJ1-5; clone_size: few; d_call: .; cdr3_aa: CASSPLVGSNQPQHF; cdr3_nt: TGTGCCAGCAGCCCACTTGTCGGTAGCAATCAGCCCCAGCATTTT
v_call: TRBV5-5; j_call: TRBJ2-1; clone_size: few; d_call: TRBD1; cdr3_aa: CASSLVQGINEQFF; cdr3_nt: TGTGCCAGCAGCTTGGTACAGGGGATCAATGAGCAGTTCTTC
v_call: TRBV6-5; j_call: TRBJ2-7; clone_size: .; d_call: .; cdr3_aa: CASKASSIYEQYF; cdr3_nt: TGTGCCAGCAAGGCTAGTTCGATCTACGAGCAGTACTTC